The rows below give T cell receptor beta chains drawn from one sample of a study of blood T cell repertoires in COVID-19. Sequenced by immunoSEQ multiplex PCR; TCRdb stores in-frame clones only, minus some. This sample has fewer than 150,000 clones; approximately 84% occur once, and the top ten carry around 20%. The specimen was peripheral blood. These receptor sequences come from a woman aged 45-60 years who had recovered from COVID-19. The CDR3 runs from the conserved cysteine through the conserved F or W. Fields, in order: V gene, CDR3 protein.

TRBV12-3/TRBV12-4 | CASSFQGTYGYTF
TRBV5-3 | CARGRDFGRTDTQYF
TRBV18 | CASSPPLASSNEQYF
TRBV11-2 | CASSFSRSSGNTIYF
TRBV18 | CASSRVRGRDGYTF
TRBV11-2 | CASSSPRGIPYEQYF
TRBV27 | CASSTTGNSGANVLTF
TRBV27 | CASRSGRSYEQYF
TRBV10-2 | CASSKTGDAGNQPQHF
TRBV29-1 | CSARMGQGNRYTF
TRBV18 | CASSPPSGGDYNEQFF
TRBV5-1 | CASSLDMGGPYEQYF
TRBV28 | CASGDRDHGELFF